Listed below are T cell receptor beta chains from one sample, sequenced in a study of chemoradiotherapy in HPV16-positive cancers. The method was immunoSEQ multiplex PCR; TCRdb's version includes in-frame clones alone and lacks a portion of them. The sample shows 10,000 to 15,000 clones, roughly 78% of them seen only once. Sampling was done from a patient who underwent chemoradiotherapy. These receptors were taken from a human donor with HPV-associated anogenital cancer. The CDR3 runs from the conserved cysteine through the conserved F or W. Fields, in order: V gene, clone size, J gene, D gene, CDR3 DNA, CDR3 protein. D genes are given only for firm matches. Size is omitted from some rows. Given values are once, few, many or a class for expanded clones.

V: TRBV21-1; size: .; J: TRBJ2-3; D: .; DNA: TGTGCCAGCAGCAAAGCAGAGGGGGGGCTGTCAGATACGCAGTATTTT; CDR3: CASSKAEGGLSDTQYF
V: TRBV5-1; size: .; J: TRBJ2-7; D: TRBD2; DNA: TGCGCCAGCACCCGGACTAGCGGCTCCTACGAGCAGTACTTC; CDR3: CASTRTSGSYEQYF
V: TRBV4-2; size: .; J: TRBJ1-2; D: TRBD1; DNA: TGTGCCAGCAGCCAGGACGACAGGGGGCCTATTTGGGATGGCTACACCTTC; CDR3: CASSQDDRGPIWDGYTF
V: TRBV2; size: .; J: TRBJ1-2; D: TRBD1; DNA: TGTGCCAGCGCGGAGGGACAGGGGGCGGGAGGCTACACCTTC; CDR3: CASAEGQGAGGYTF
V: TRBV9; size: once; J: TRBJ2-3; D: .; DNA: TGTGCCAGCAGCGTCTCTGGGCCGGATACGCAGTATTTT; CDR3: CASSVSGPDTQYF
V: TRBV15; size: .; J: TRBJ1-5; D: .; DNA: TGTGCCACCAGCAGAAGTGGGACAAATCAGCCCCAGCATTTT; CDR3: CATSRSGTNQPQHF
V: TRBV19; size: .; J: TRBJ2-7; D: TRBD2; DNA: TGTGCCAGTAGTCCGCGGAGTAGCGGGGACTACGAGCAGTACTTC; CDR3: CASSPRSSGDYEQYF
V: TRBV7-2; size: once; J: TRBJ1-2; D: TRBD1; DNA: TGTGCCAGCAGCCAAACCGGGACAGGGATATTGGGCTACACCTTC; CDR3: CASSQTGTGILGYTF
V: TRBV27; size: .; J: TRBJ2-5; D: .; DNA: TGTGCCAGCAGTTTAAGGGGCGGTGAGGAGACCCAGTACTTC; CDR3: CASSLRGGEETQYF
V: TRBV27; size: .; J: TRBJ1-2; D: .; DNA: TGTGCCAGCAGGGGTACGGACAGCCTCGACTATGGCTACACCTTC; CDR3: CASRGTDSLDYGYTF
V: TRBV30; size: .; J: TRBJ1-2; D: .; DNA: TGTGCCCGGGATGATTTAGCTAACTATGGCTACACCTTC; CDR3: CARDDLANYGYTF
V: TRBV4-3; size: .; J: TRBJ1-2; D: TRBD1; DNA: TGCGCCAGCAGCCATTCCGGGACAGGGGAGAACTATGGCTACACCTTC; CDR3: CASSHSGTGENYGYTF